This T cell receptor beta chain was recovered during a study of blood T cell repertoires in COVID-19. Study at large: Sample material is recorded as cDNA or gDNA derived from T cells, B-cell-depleted T cells, or PBMCs.

The assay was immunoSEQ multiplex PCR, and TCRdb's table has in-frame clones only and misses some. The table shows some 450,000 clones, with about 91% occurring only once. The CDR3 sequence is 14 residues long. Germline CDR1 is MNHEY and CDR2 is SMNVEV (reference sequence). With V trimmed by 7 bases and J by 2 bases, 4 bases remained unmatched. This TCR was sampled from a woman aged 45-65 years with COVID-19, enrolled during active disease. Sequencing was done on a sample of peripheral blood. The chain carries TRBV27 and TRBJ1-2; 10 nucleotides match TRBD1. Here the CDR3 DNA reads TGTGCCAGCACTCCGACAGGGGGCAACTATGGCTACACCTTC. It encodes CASTPTGGNYGYTF.